These 4 T cell receptor beta chains were all obtained from the same sample, sequenced in a study of T cell repertoires in cytomegalovirus infection. In TCRdb, the reads were re-called with MiXCR into one record per CDR3 protein. The table includes approximately 750,000 distinct CDR3 sequences, roughly 35% detected once. Sample: PBMCs. The receptors originated from a human donor in good health (CMV status not recorded). Some clones in this sample may be carry-over from other donors' samples.

The gene calls are TRBV2 and TRBJ2-3, with D hard to call. Germline V gene lookup returns CDR1 SNHLY and CDR2 FYNNEI. The CDR3 totals 14 residues. Trimming took 3 bases from V and 4 from J, leaving 11 bases between them. The CDR3: CASSDLVVSDTQYF. CDR3 coding DNA: TGTGCCAGCAGTGACTTAGTGGTTTCAGATACGCAGTATTTT.

The rearrangement joins TRBV19 to TRBJ1-1; the match to TRBD1 covers 8 bases. The CDR3 spans 14 residues. The V segment lost 5 bases and the J segment 5 bases; nucleotides outside the gene matches: 7. CDR1 and CDR2 from the germline V gene are LNHDA and SQIVND (reference sequence). This chain's CDR3 is CASSPRGLGTEAFF. The CDR3 coding sequence is TGTGCCAGTAGTCCCAGGGGGCTTGGGACTGAAGCTTTCTTT. Based on the CDR3 plus reference TRBV19 and TRBJ1-1, the full variable domain is DGGITQSPKYLFRKEGQNVTLSCEQNLNHDAMYWYRQDPGQGLRLIYYSQIVNDFQKGDIAEGYSVSREKKESFPLTVTSAQKNPTAFYLCASSPRGLGTEAFFGQGTRLTVV.

Comments on this clonotype: One end of the junction is discordant with germline, which a read error may explain. This chain connects TRBV28 to TRBJ2-2; the match to TRBD2 covers 7 bases. The CDR3 is made up of 16 amino acids. Germline V gives CDR1 MDHEN, CDR2 SYDVKM. The chain's CDR3 is CASILKSSGNTGELFF. The CDR3, as DNA: TGTGCCAGCATTTTAAAATCTAGCGGGAACACCGGGGAGCTGTTTTTT. The complete variable domain, with remaining parts taken from reference TRBV28 and TRBJ2-2, reads DVKVTQSSRYLVKRTGEKVFLECVQDMDHENMFWYRQDPGLGLRLIYFSYDVKMKEKGDIPEGYSVSREKKERFSLILESASTNQTSMYLCASILKSSGNTGELFFGEGSRLTVL.

V usage is TRBV19 and J usage is TRBJ2-7; D remains ambiguous. This CDR3 contains 13 residues. V was clipped by 3 bases and J by 1 base, with 7 bases between them. Germline V gene lookup returns CDR1 LNHDA and CDR2 SQIVND (reference sequence). DNA of the CDR3: TGTGCCAGTAGTATTAGATTTTCCTACGAGCAGTACTTC. Its translation is CASSIRFSYEQYF. Drawing the rest from reference TRBV19 and TRBJ2-7, the complete variable domain is DGGITQSPKYLFRKEGQNVTLSCEQNLNHDAMYWYRQDPGQGLRLIYYSQIVNDFQKGDIAEGYSVSREKKESFPLTVTSAQKNPTAFYLCASSIRFSYEQYFGPGTRLTVT.